The clone carrying this T cell receptor beta chain was seen at least ten times. The antigen remains undetermined. Amplification of TCR beta CDR3 regions was performed using RNA transcripts as template. The TCR CDR3 was amplified in a first-round RT-PCR using the HTBI primer set. TCRdb re-derived calls from the multiplex PCR reads in MiXCR, one entry per CDR3 protein. The sample carries more than 500,000 distinct CDR3 sequences, roughly 14% recorded once. This sample stems from a study of T cells in Graves' hyperthyroidism and ophthalmopathy. Whole-study context: Peripheral blood was collected at initial diagnosis, before any treatment. General study points: Blood shared most expanded thyroid clonotypes above 0.001.

The source material was blood. The clonotype was recovered from a woman aged 40 to 50 with Graves' ophthalmopathy.

CDR3 in DNA: TGTGCCAGCAGTAGGGGACAGGCTGGAAACACCATATATTTT. It specifies CASSRGQAGNTIYF. The V call is TRBV12-3 or TRBV12-4, the J call TRBJ1-3; TRBD1 agrees at 8 bases. The V and J ends lost 5 bases and 2 bases, in that order; junction bases with no gene match: 2. CDR3 length: 14 amino acids.